The 7 T cell receptor beta chains reported below all come from one sample, sequenced in a study of blood T cell repertoires in COVID-19. The protocol was immunoSEQ multiplex PCR, while the TCRdb copy is restricted to in-frame clones and leaves out a portion. The sample yields about 120,000 clones, over 80% seen once. Source material: peripheral blood. These receptors were taken from a young man with acute or convalescent COVID-19.

V gene TRBV7-9 combines with J gene TRBJ1-3, with TRBD1 as a possible D gene (5 bases). Germline CDR1 and CDR2: SEHNR and FQNEAQ (reference sequence). The CDR3 is made up of 14 amino acids. Trimming pared 3 bases from V and 4 bases from J, leaving 10 bases between. CDR3 DNA sequence: TGTGCCAGCAGCTTCATGGGGCGGGGAAACACCATATATTTT. Translated, it gives CASSFMGRGNTIYF.

As to this clone: Compared with germline, one end of the junction differs, possibly owing to a read error. This chain joins TRBV14 and TRBJ1-6, with D possibly matching TRBD1 (6 bases). The CDR3 covers 14 residues. In germline, CDR1 is SGHDN, CDR2 FVKESK. The CDR3 loop is CANSYWGLESPLHF. In nucleotides, the CDR3 is TGTGCCAACAGCTACTGGGGGCTGGAGTCACCCCTCCACTTT.

The chain employs TRBV15 and TRBJ1-2; the D gene is possibly TRBD1 (6 bases). The CDR3 is made up of 11 amino acids. Germline V gene data show CDR1 as LNHNV and CDR2 as YYDKDF (reference sequence). V was cut by 5 bases and J by 13 bases, with 14 bases left in between. The CDR3 DNA sequence: TGTGCCACCAGCTCCCAAGGGGGTTGCACCTTC. Translating gives CATSSQGGCTF. The variable domain in full, with the rest retrieved from reference TRBV15 and TRBJ1-2, is DAMVIQNPRYQVTQFGKPVTLSCSQTLNHNVMYWYQQKSSQAPKLLFHYYDKDFNNEADTPDNFQSRRPNTSFCFLDIRSPGLGDTAMYLCATSSQGGCTFGSGTRLTVV.

This chain links TRBV18 with TRBJ1-3; D ambiguous. The length of the CDR3 is 15 residues. Germline CDR1 and CDR2: KGHSH and LQKENI. Between the trimmed V and J ends, which lost 2 bases and 0 bases, there was a span of 8 bases. The CDR3 sequence: CASSPRQISGNTIYF. CDR3 bases: TGTGCCAGCTCACCAAGACAAATCTCTGGAAACACCATATATTTT.

This clone showed up just once. The chain employs TRBV7-9 and TRBJ1-1; 7 nucleotides match TRBD1. Trimming removed 5 bases from V and 1 base from J; junction bases left unmatched: 10. This CDR3 region has 16 residues. Germline loops: CDR1 SEHNR, CDR2 FQNEAQ (reference sequence). The chain's CDR3 is CASSPSLGTANTEAFF. Here the CDR3 DNA reads TGTGCCAGCAGCCCCTCCCTGGGGACAGCGAACACTGAAGCTTTCTTT.

The CDR3, as DNA: TGTGCCAGCAGCCAGGGGAACGGGGAGCTGTTTTTT. Its translation: CASSQGNGELFF. The J gene is TRBJ2-2, the V gene TRBV7-3; weak D call: TRBD1 (6 bases). CDR1 and CDR2 (germline): SGHTA, FQGTGA. V was cut by 5 bases and J by 7 bases, with 8 bases left in between. This CDR3 contains 12 residues. The full variable domain, in which reference TRBV7-3 and TRBJ2-2 provide the parts outside the CDR3, is GAGVSQTPSNKVTEKGKYVELRCDPISGHTALYWYRQSLGQGPEFLIYFQGTGAADDSGLPNDRFFAVRPEGSVSTLKIQRTERGDSAVYLCASSQGNGELFFGEGSRLTVL.

The chain is built from TRBV7-9 and TRBJ2-7; D is perhaps TRBD2 (6 bases). Germline V gene sequence: CDR1 SEHNR, CDR2 FQNEAQ (reference sequence). The CDR3 loop spans 12 amino acids. V was clipped by 5 bases and J by 4 bases, with 9 bases between them. The CDR3 bases are TGTGCCAGCAGCCCTCGGGAGTACGAGCAGTACGTC. Translating gives CASSPREYEQYV.